This TCR beta chain appears in the sequencing data of a study of PD-1 blockade in classical Hodgkin lymphoma. Study results and limitations: Baseline TCR diversity was reportedly lower in newly diagnosed patients than in healthy donors. It was reported as lower still in relapsed/refractory patients.

The sample's time point: newly diagnosed, previously untreated cHL patient sample. After thawing, PBMCs were subjected to magnetic negative selection to isolate CD8+ T cells. Germline CDR1 is SGHRS and CDR2 is YFSETQ. The V end was cut by 0 bases, the J end by 7 bases, with 4 bases between. The CDR3 length is 12 residues. Libraries were prepared by immunoSEQ multiplex PCR; TCRdb keeps only in-frame clonotypes and omits some of them. The sample has 2,400 or so clones, over 70% seen once. Only one count was recorded for this clone. What it binds is unknown. The rearrangement joins TRBV5-1 to TRBJ2-2; D call uncertain. What was sequenced was CD8+ T cells from blood. This TCR was recovered from a human donor with classical Hodgkin lymphoma. The CDR3 here is CASSLAFGELFF. The CDR3 region has the DNA TGCGCCAGCAGCTTGGCGTTCGGGGAGCTGTTTTTT.